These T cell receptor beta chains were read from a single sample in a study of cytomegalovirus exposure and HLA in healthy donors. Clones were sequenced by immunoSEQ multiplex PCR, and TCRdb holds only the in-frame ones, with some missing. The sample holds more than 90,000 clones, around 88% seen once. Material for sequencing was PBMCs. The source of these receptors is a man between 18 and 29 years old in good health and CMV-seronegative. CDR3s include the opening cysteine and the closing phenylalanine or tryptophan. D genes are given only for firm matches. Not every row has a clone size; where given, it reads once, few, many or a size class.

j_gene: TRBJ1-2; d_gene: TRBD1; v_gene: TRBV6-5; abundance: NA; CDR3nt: TGTGCCAGCAGTAGGGACAGAAACTATGGCTACACCTTC; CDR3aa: CASSRDRNYGYTF
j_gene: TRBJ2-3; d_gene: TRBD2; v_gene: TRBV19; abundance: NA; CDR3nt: TGTGCCAGTAGGCTAGCGGGAGCATTAGATACGCAGTATTTT; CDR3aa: CASRLAGALDTQYF
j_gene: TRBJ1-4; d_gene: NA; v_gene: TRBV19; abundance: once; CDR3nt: TGTGCCAGTAGTAGCCCTGGACAGACCGCAACTAATGAAAAACTGTTTTTT; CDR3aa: CASSSPGQTATNEKLFF
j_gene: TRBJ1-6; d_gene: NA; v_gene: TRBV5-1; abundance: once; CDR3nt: TGCGCCAGCAGCTTAGGCGGGAGTAATTCACCCCTCCACTTT; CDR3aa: CASSLGGSNSPLHF
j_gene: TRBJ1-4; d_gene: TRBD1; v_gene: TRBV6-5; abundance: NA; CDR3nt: TGTGCCAGCAGGAAGGACAGGGGGCGAGAAAAACTGTTTTTT; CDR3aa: CASRKDRGREKLFF
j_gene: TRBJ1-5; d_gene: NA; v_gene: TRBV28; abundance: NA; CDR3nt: TGTGCCACCATACCAACAGGTTGGAATCAGCCCCAGCATTTT; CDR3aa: CATIPTGWNQPQHF
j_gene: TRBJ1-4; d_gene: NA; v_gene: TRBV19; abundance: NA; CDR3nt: TGTGCCAGTAGTATTTTAGGCAGGGGCGAAGAAAAACTGTTTTTT; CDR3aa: CASSILGRGEEKLFF
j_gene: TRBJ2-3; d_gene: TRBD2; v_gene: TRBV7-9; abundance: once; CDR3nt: TGTGCCAGCAGCAGACTAGCCCCAACCACAGATACGCAGTATTTT; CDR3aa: CASSRLAPTTDTQYF
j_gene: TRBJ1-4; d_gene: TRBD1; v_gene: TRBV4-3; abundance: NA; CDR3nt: TGCGCCAGCAGCCAAGATCCGGGACAGCCCGAAAAACTGTTTTTT; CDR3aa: CASSQDPGQPEKLFF
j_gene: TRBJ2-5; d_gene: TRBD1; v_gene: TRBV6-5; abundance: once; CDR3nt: TGTGCCAGCAGGGGGGACAGGAGCCAAGAGACCCAGTACTTC; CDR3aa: CASRGDRSQETQYF
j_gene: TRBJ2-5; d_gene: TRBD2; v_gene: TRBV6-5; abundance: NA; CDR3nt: TGTGCCAGTCGATCAGGGACTAGTAAAGAGACCCAGTACTTC; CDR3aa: CASRSGTSKETQYF
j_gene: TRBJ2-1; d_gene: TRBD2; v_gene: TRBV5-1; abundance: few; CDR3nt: TGCGCCAGCAGCTTGGGACTAGCGGGGAGAAGCTCCTACAATGAGCAGTTCTTC; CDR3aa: CASSLGLAGRSSYNEQFF
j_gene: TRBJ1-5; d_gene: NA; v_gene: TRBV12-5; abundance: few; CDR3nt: TGTGCTAGTGGTTTGGACCCCGGGAGGGGCAATCAGCCCCAGCATTTT; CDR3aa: CASGLDPGRGNQPQHF
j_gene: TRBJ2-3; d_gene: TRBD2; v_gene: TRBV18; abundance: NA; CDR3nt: TGTGCCAGCTCCCGGACTAGCGGGAGTATAACAGATACGCAGTATTTT; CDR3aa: CASSRTSGSITDTQYF
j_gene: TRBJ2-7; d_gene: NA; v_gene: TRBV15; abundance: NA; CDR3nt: TGTGCCACCAGCAGAGAAGGCGGGGAATCCTACGAGCAGTACTTC; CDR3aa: CATSREGGESYEQYF
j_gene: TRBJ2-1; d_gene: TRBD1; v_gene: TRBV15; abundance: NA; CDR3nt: TGTGCCACCAGCAGAGAGGGACAGGGCTCCAATGAGCAGTTCTTC; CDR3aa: CATSREGQGSNEQFF
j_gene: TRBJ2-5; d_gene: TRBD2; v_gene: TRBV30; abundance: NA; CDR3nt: TGTGCCTGGGGGTCTAGCGGATTTCAAGAGACCCAGTACTTC; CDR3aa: CAWGSSGFQETQYF
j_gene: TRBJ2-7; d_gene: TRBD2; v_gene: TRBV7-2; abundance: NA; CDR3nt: TGTGCCAGCAGCCCCCCGGGGGGCGGGGGGAACGAGCAGTACTTC; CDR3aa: CASSPPGGGGNEQYF
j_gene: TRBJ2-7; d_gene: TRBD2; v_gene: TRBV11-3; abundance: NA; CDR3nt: TGTGCCAGCAGCGAACCAACTAGCGGGGTTTACGAGCAGTACTTC; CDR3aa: CASSEPTSGVYEQYF
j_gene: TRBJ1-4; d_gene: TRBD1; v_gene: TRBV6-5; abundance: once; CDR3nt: TGTGCCAGCAGTCAGTGGAGGGGGCTTAGTGAAAAACTGTTTTTT; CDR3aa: CASSQWRGLSEKLFF
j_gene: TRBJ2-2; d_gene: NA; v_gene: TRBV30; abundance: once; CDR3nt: TGTGCCTGGAGTCTGTACACCGGGGAGCTGTTTTTT; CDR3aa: CAWSLYTGELFF
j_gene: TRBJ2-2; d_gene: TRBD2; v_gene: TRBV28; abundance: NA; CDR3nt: TGTGCCAGCATGGTTCAGCGGGAGTCGATCGGGGAGCTGTTTTTT; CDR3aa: CASMVQRESIGELFF
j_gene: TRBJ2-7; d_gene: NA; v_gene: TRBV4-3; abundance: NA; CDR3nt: TGCGCCAGCAGCCAAGATAAATCAGGAATTAGCTACGAGCAGTACTTC; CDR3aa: CASSQDKSGISYEQYF
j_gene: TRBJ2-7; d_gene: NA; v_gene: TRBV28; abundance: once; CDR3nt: TGTGCCAGCAGACTACAGGGGGGGGCCTACGAGCAGTACTTC; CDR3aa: CASRLQGGAYEQYF
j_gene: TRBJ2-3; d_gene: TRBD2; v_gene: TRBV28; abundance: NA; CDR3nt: TGTGCCAGCAGTTTATGGACTAGCGGGAGGAGGGTGCGCGGCACAGATACGCAGTATTTT; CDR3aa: CASSLWTSGRRVRGTDTQYF
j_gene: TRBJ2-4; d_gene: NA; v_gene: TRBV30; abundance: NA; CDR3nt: TGTGCCTGGAGTGTCGGAGGTCCGAGGAACATTCAGTACTTC; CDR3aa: CAWSVGGPRNIQYF
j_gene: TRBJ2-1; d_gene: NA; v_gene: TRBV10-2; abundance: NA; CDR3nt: TGCGCCAGCAGTGAAGGGGCCCCGGCGTTCTTC; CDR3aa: CASSEGAPAFF
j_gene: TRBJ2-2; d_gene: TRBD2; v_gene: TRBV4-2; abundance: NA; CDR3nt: TGTGCCAGCAGCAAGGCTCCTAGCGGGACGAACACCGGGGAGCTGTTTTTT; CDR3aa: CASSKAPSGTNTGELFF
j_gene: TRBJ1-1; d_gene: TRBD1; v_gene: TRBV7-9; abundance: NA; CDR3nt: TGTGCCAGCAGCTTCCAAGGGACAGGGGCAAGGGATGAAGCTTTCTTT; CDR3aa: CASSFQGTGARDEAFF
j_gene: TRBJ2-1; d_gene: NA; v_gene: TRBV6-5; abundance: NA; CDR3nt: TGTGCCAGCAGTTATACCCCGGTGGGCCATTACAATGAGCAGTTCTTC; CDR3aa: CASSYTPVGHYNEQFF
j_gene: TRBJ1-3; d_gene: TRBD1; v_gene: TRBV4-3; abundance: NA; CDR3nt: TGCGCCAGCAGCCATAGACAGGGCGCCGGAAACACCATATATTTT; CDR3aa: CASSHRQGAGNTIYF